The source of this T cell receptor beta chain is a study of blood T cell repertoires in COVID-19 (dated by TCRdb to the early 2020s). Background on the whole study: Samples from collaborators originated in the United States, Italy and Spain and spanned both the acute and convalescent phases of COVID-19. The material from the prospective study consisted of cDNA or gDNA derived from T cells, B-cell-depleted T cells, or PBMCs. The dataset comprised deeply sampled blood TCRbeta repertoires from subjects exposed to, actively infected with, or recovered from COVID-19. A freely available public database, intended as a resource for researchers studying the immune response to SARS-CoV-2, is where the repertoires were released. Samples were obtained from the ongoing ImmuneRACE study (first 160 participants) and from approximately 1,200 subjects provided by 6 global collaborators. The sample metadata nearly always contained a de-identified subject ID, COVID-19 status, age in years and sex. Where HLA class I and class II types were available, the types were taken from metadata supplied by the sample provider, not from assay-based typing. Results and caveats for the whole study, not just this receptor: How much clinical and demographic metadata was included differed by source and by participant, and the metadata was provided uncurated.

TCRbeta CDR3 regions were amplified from genomic DNA using the immunoSEQ Assay, a bias-controlled multiplex PCR. On the study's bioinformatics: Within the assay, amplification of reference gene primers was used to estimate how many nucleated cells each sample contained. To quantify the absolute abundance of each unique TCRbeta CDR3 rearrangement, sequence reads were collapsed and filtered. For each sample, productive Simpson clonality was calculated as the square root of Simpson's diversity index across productive rearrangements. The immuneACCESS repertoire file appears here via TCRdb, limited to in-frame rearrangements. These files lack a portion of the clones; in checked studies, under half of the deficit traces to unresolved V genes, and the cause of the others is not known. V and J calls and clone size are as listed in that table; D and trimming were resolved from the DNA. The sample has approximately 230,000 clones on record, roughly 84% of them singletons. Of the sample, 20% falls within the top ten clones.

Germline trimming: 5 bases from V, 2 bases from J; junction bases outside gene matches: 6. Spanning cysteine to phenylalanine, the CDR3 consists of 15 amino acids. Just CDR3 DNA is preserved here, 45 bases in frame from base 1. From a lookup of the germline V gene, CDR1 and CDR2 are MNHEY and SVGAGI. Whole blood was collected in K2EDTA tubes by collaborating institutions according to the institutions' own protocols. For TCRbeta analysis, collaborator samples were shipped as frozen whole blood, as isolated PBMCs, or as DNA extracted from either sample type. Concerning this clone: Its target antigen remains unknown. No base quality values were provided; no much bigger clone lies one nucleotide off.

The rearranged chain carries TRBV6-5 and TRBJ1-5, with TRBD1 identical over 7 junction bases. The sequence was collected from a man aged 30 to 39 with active or convalescent COVID-19. The material sequenced was peripheral blood. DNA sequence: TGTGCCAGCAGTAGGGGCACAGGGGGCAATCAGCCCCAGCATTTT. It translates as CASSRGTGGNQPQHF.